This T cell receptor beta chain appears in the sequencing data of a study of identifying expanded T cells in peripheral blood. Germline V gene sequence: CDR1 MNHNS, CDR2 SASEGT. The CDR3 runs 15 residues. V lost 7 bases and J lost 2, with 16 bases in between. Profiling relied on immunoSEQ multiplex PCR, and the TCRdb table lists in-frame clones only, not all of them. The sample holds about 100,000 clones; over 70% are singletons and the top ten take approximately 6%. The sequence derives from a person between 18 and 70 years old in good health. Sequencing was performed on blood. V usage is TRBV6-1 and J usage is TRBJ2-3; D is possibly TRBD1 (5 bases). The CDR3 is CASTPKDRFTDTQYF. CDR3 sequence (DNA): TGTGCCAGCACACCCAAAGACAGATTCACAGATACGCAGTATTTT.